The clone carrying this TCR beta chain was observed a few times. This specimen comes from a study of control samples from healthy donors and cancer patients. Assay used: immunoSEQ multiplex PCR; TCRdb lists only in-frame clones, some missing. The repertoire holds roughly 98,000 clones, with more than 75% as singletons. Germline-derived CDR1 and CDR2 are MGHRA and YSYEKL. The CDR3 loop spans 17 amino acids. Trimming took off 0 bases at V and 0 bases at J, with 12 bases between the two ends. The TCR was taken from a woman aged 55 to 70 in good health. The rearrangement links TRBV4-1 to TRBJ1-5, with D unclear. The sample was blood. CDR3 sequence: CASSQEPWIYSNQPQHF. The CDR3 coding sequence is TGCGCCAGCAGCCAAGAACCATGGATTTATAGCAATCAGCCCCAGCATTTT.